This T cell receptor beta chain was identified in a study of tumor and adjacent non-tumor tissue in lung cancer. As for the study in general: About 4.17 million productive TCRbeta reads were obtained per sample on average.

This clonotype was seen just once. Its antigen is still unknown. This may arise from a read error, as a much more abundant clone is one base away. Study findings and constraints: Tumor repertoires had a smaller top 100 clone share than normal lung.

TCRbeta libraries were built with three rounds of nested PCR, modified from ARM-PCR. One entry per CDR3 protein results from TCRdb running MiXCR on the multiplex PCR reads. Counted here are 120,000 or so distinct CDR3 sequences, over 65% occurring once; the ten biggest clones make up around 13%. No cell sorting was done before RNA was extracted from the tissue. Donors were chemotherapy-naive, newly diagnosed lung cancer surgical patients in China, August–late 2014. Trimming cost V 5 bases and J 5 bases, with 12 bases left between them. Germline-derived CDR1 and CDR2 are SQVTM and ANQGSEA. The CDR3 sequence is 13 residues long.

This receptor was taken from a man in his thirties or forties with non-small cell lung cancer. The rearrangement joins TRBV29-1 to TRBJ1-4; D uncertain. The sequenced sample was lung tumor tissue. The CDR3 region has the DNA TGCAGCGTTAAATTCCAGACAAATGAAAAACTGTTTTTT. Residues: CSVKFQTNEKLFF.